Sequencing of this T cell receptor (beta chain) was carried out in a study of CD8 T cells in ankylosing spondylitis. Study-level results: There was reportedly significant enrichment of clones that were disease-linked in matched ankylosing spondylitis synovial fluid. Past studies reported some motif variants in reactive arthritis synovial fluid and blood.

This clonotype came up a few times. The antigen is unknown. V shed 1 base and J shed 10 bases, with 2 bases lying between them. Germline CDR1 reads MNHNS; CDR2 reads SASEGT. The CDR3 sequence is 10 residues long. It was by quantitative 5'-RACE with molecular barcodes that TCR beta libraries were made. TCRdb ran MiXCR on the 5' RACE reads and lists one entry per CDR3 protein. There are approximately 340,000 distinct CDR3 sequences in the sample; about 15% occur only once, and roughly 1.1% lies in the top ten. Specimen: blood, either unsorted or a sorted T cell fraction (not recorded which). The receptor's source is a male donor with ankylosing spondylitis or in good health (not recorded which). The rearrangement joins TRBV6-1 to TRBJ1-5; D ambiguous. The chain's CDR3 is CASSEGPQHF. CDR3 nucleotide sequence: TGTGCCAGCAGTGAAGGTCCCCAGCATTTT.